The 23 T cell receptor beta chains below all came from one sample that was sequenced in a study of T cell responses to AZD1222 COVID-19 vaccine. The repertoire was sequenced with immunoSEQ multiplex PCR; TCRdb's copy has only in-frame clones and lacks some. The sample contains about 56,000 clones, approximately 85% of which appear only once. This sample comprised peripheral blood, obtained on day 0 of AZD1222 vaccination. Every receptor here comes from an adult in good health.

The count of this clone is one. The chain links TRBV10-3 to TRBJ2-5; D could derive from TRBD1 or TRBD2 (5 bases each). Trimming pared 0 bases from V and 5 bases from J, leaving 22 bases between. This CDR3 spans 18 amino acids. Germline V CDR1 and CDR2: ENHRY, SYGVKD. The CDR3 DNA sequence: TGTGCCATCAGTGAGTCAAGGGCCAGGGAAGGGAGCAGCGAGACCCAGTACTTC. Protein sequence: CAISESRAREGSSETQYF.

This clone appeared a single time. CDR3 in amino acids: CASSQGGQINEQYF. DNA for the CDR3: TGTGCCAGCAGCCAAGGAGGGCAGATCAACGAGCAGTACTTC. This rearrangement joins TRBV4-2 to TRBJ2-7, with D possibly TRBD2 on 5 matching bases. V dropped 1 base and J dropped 5 bases, with 12 bases sitting between them. The CDR3 is made up of 14 amino acids. Per the germline V gene, CDR1 is LGHNA and CDR2 is YNFKEQ.

This chain joins TRBV20-1 and TRBJ1-1; no clear D gene. Trimming pared 5 bases from V and 4 bases from J, leaving 17 bases between. This CDR3 spans 14 amino acids. Germline V gene sequence: CDR1 DFQATT, CDR2 SNEGSKA (reference sequence). CDR3 bases: TGCAGTGCTGGTGGTCAGGCGGAGGGCACTGAAGCTTTCTTT. Protein product: CSAGGQAEGTEAFF.

This clone was seen a handful of times. The chain couples TRBV19 to TRBJ2-3, with D perhaps TRBD1 (5 bases). The germline V and J ends were trimmed by 3 bases and 1 base, with 11 bases remaining between them. This CDR3 region has 15 residues. Germline V gives CDR1 LNHDA, CDR2 SQIVND (reference sequence). CDR3 sequence reads: CASSIWGGGTDTQYF. The CDR3 DNA reads TGTGCCAGTAGTATCTGGGGCGGAGGCACAGATACGCAGTATTTT.

This chain uses TRBV6-5 with TRBJ1-1; TRBD1 is a possible D gene (6 bases). CDR1 and CDR2 from the germline V gene are MNHEY and SVGAGI. The CDR3 runs 16 residues. The V and J ends lost 0 bases and 2 bases respectively, with 13 bases between them. The CDR3 spells CASSYSGGSSNTEAFF. For the CDR3, the DNA is TGTGCCAGCAGTTACTCGGGGGGCAGTAGTAACACTGAAGCTTTCTTT.

The chain employs TRBV6-5 and TRBJ2-7; 10 bases line up with TRBD1. Germline CDR1 and CDR2: MNHEY and SVGAGI. The V gene end was trimmed by 4 bases and the J gene end by 5 bases; junction bases not matched to a gene: 5. The CDR3 totals 14 residues. The CDR3 spells CASSLTGGDDEQYF. Written as DNA, the CDR3 is TGTGCCAGCAGTTTGACAGGGGGCGACGACGAGCAGTACTTC.

The J gene is TRBJ2-5, the V gene TRBV28; a weak D match, TRBD1 (6 bases). The CDR3 extends over 13 amino acids. Trimming took off 6 bases at V and 5 bases at J, with 13 bases between the two ends. Germline CDR1 and CDR2: MDHEN and SYDVKM. CDR3 region: CASRTAGDETQYF. CDR3 DNA: TGTGCCAGCAGGACCGCAGGGGACGAGACCCAGTACTTC.

The rearrangement links TRBV3-1 (or the pseudogene TRBV3-2) to TRBJ1-2; no firm D call. The V and J ends lost 0 bases and 7 bases respectively, with 18 bases between them. Germline V gives CDR1 LGHDT, CDR2 YNNKEL (reference sequence). This CDR3 is 16 amino acids long. The CDR3 region has the DNA TGTGCCAGCAGCCAAGATTCTTTGGTCAACCCTGGTGGCTACACCTTC. It yields the protein CASSQDSLVNPGGYTF.

The V and J genes are TRBV6-5 and TRBJ1-4; no clear D gene. This CDR3 region has 13 residues. V shed 6 bases and J shed 6 bases, with 11 bases lying between them. Germline assignment: CDR1 MNHEY and CDR2 SVGAGI. For the CDR3, the DNA is TGTGCCAGCAGAGAGGATCAGTATGAAAAACTGTTTTTT. This gives the protein CASREDQYEKLFF.

The chain carries TRBV23-1 and TRBJ1-2; TRBD1 is a possible D gene (5 bases). Being an ORF, TRBV23-1 has a function that is uncertain. With 8 bases removed from V and 6 bases from J, the gap between germline ends came to 13 bases. CDR3 length: 12 residues. The CDR3 nucleotides read TGCGCCAGCGGGCCCGGGGCCGATGGCTACACCTTC. This codes for CASGPGADGYTF.

The chain joins TRBV18 to TRBJ1-2; 9 positions match TRBD1. The junction had 3 bases not matched to a gene; V was cut back by 3 bases and J by 4 bases. From germline, CDR1 is KGHSH and CDR2 LQKENI. This CDR3 spans 14 amino acids. CDR3 loop: CASSPGQGLYGYTF. For the CDR3, the DNA is TGTGCCAGCTCACCGGGACAGGGTCTCTATGGCTACACCTTC.

The V gene is TRBV6-6, the J gene TRBJ2-5; no firm D call. Germline V gives CDR1 MNHNY, CDR2 SVGAGI (reference sequence). V lost 7 bases and J 5 bases, leaving 14 bases between the germline ends. The CDR3 sequence is 13 residues long. The CDR3 loop reads CASNRVGGETQYF. The CDR3 coding sequence is TGTGCCAGCAATCGGGTGGGTGGGGAGACCCAGTACTTC.

The rearrangement links TRBV5-5 to TRBJ2-7; a weak D match, TRBD1 (7 bases). This CDR3 contains 15 residues. CDR1 and CDR2 (germline): SGHKS, YYEKEE (reference sequence). V was cut by 5 bases and J by 2 bases, with 17 bases left in between. CDR3: CASRVGPGGTYEQYF. CDR3 DNA: TGTGCCAGCAGAGTAGGGCCAGGGGGGACCTACGAGCAGTACTTC.

A single count supports this clone. The chain couples TRBV19 to TRBJ2-6, with D perhaps matching TRBD1 or TRBD2 (6 bases each). Trimming removed 7 bases at V and 0 bases at J, with 16 bases between. Germline V gives CDR1 LNHDA, CDR2 SQIVND (reference sequence). CDR3 length equals 17 residues. DNA of the CDR3: TGTGCCAGTACGAGAGGGGGGCCAAACTCTGGGGCCAACGTCCTGACTTTC. Translation: CASTRGGPNSGANVLTF.

The gene calls are TRBV27 and TRBJ1-4; D gene ambiguous. With 6 bases removed from V and 7 bases from J, the gap between germline ends came to 18 bases. The germline gives CDR1 MNHEY, CDR2 SMNVEV (reference sequence). This CDR3 has 15 amino acids. The CDR3 sequence: CASRLRPVGGEKLFF. CDR3 DNA sequence: TGTGCCAGCAGACTTCGACCAGTCGGTGGTGAAAAACTGTTTTTT.

V and J are TRBV2 and TRBJ2-1; TRBD2 matches at 9 bases. This CDR3 spans 16 amino acids. V lost 1 base, J lost 4 bases, and 5 bases stayed unmatched. Germline-derived CDR1 and CDR2 are SNHLY and FYNNEI. The CDR3 nucleotides read TGTGCCAGCAGTGAAGTTAGCGGGGGCTTTTACAATGAGCAGTTCTTC. Translating gives CASSEVSGGFYNEQFF.

The chain combines TRBV28 with TRBJ2-7; unclear D gene. CDR3 length: 10 residues. V was pared by 9 bases and J by 4 bases, with 7 bases between. The germline V gene encodes CDR1 MDHEN and CDR2 SYDVKM. The CDR3 nucleotides are TGTGCCAGTATAAATTACGAGCAGTACTTC. Translation: CASINYEQYF.

Within the sample, this clone is medium-sized. The chain joins TRBV18 to TRBJ1-2; 7 nucleotides match TRBD1. Germline lookup yields CDR1 KGHSH and CDR2 LQKENI. The J segment lost 8 bases and the V segment lost 5 bases, leaving 8 bases of the junction unmatched. This CDR3 comprises 13 residues. The CDR3 reads CASSAYRGYGYTF. DNA of the CDR3: TGTGCCAGCTCAGCTTACAGGGGTTACGGCTACACCTTC.

The chain has TRBV28 and TRBJ2-3; the D is unclear. Trimming shortened V by 3 bases and J by 0 bases, and 10 bases separated the two germline ends. The CDR3 is 15 amino acids. From germline, CDR1 is MDHEN and CDR2 SYDVKM. CDR3 bases: TGTGCCAGCAGTTTTTTTACAGTTAGCACAGATACGCAGTATTTT. Its translation: CASSFFTVSTDTQYF.

The chain carries TRBV19 and TRBJ1-5, with D unclear. The CDR3 extends over 14 amino acids. CDR1 is LNHDA, CDR2 SQIVND, per germline (reference sequence). Trimming removed 10 bases from V and 7 bases from J, with 20 bases in between. CDR3 sequence reads: CATRLGVSRQPQHF. The CDR3 bases are TGTGCCACCAGACTTGGGGTCAGCCGACAGCCCCAGCATTTT.

This chain joins TRBV4-2 and TRBJ1-1, with 7 bases aligning to TRBD1. CDR1 and CDR2 (germline): LGHNA, YNFKEQ. The V and J ends lost 2 bases and 0 bases, in that order; junction bases with no gene match: 6. This CDR3 is built from 16 residues. CDR3 residues: CASSQPSGGVNTEAFF. The CDR3 nucleotides are TGTGCCAGCAGCCAACCCTCAGGGGGGGTGAACACTGAAGCTTTCTTT.

The genes are TRBV7-8 and TRBJ2-7; D not resolved. From germline, CDR1 is SGHVS and CDR2 FQNEAQ. The V and J ends lost 1 base and 4 bases respectively, with 5 bases between them. This CDR3 contains 12 residues. CDR3 sequence: CASSLVGYEQYF. The CDR3 bases are TGTGCCAGCAGCTTAGTCGGTTACGAGCAGTACTTC.

V usage is TRBV5-8 and J usage is TRBJ1-2; the D gene is possibly TRBD1 (5 bases). The CDR3 length is 17 residues. V dropped 1 base and J dropped 4 bases, with 20 bases sitting between them. Looked up from germline, CDR1 is SGHTS and CDR2 is YDEGEE. Here the CDR3 DNA reads TGTGCCAGCAGCTTGAAACAGTTCGGGACCGTTTCCTATGGCTACACCTTC. As protein: CASSLKQFGTVSYGYTF.